A selection of T cell receptor beta chains follows, all from one sample in a study of cytomegalovirus exposure and HLA in healthy donors. The method was immunoSEQ multiplex PCR; TCRdb's version includes in-frame clones alone and lacks a portion of them. The sample has 130,000 or so clones; 65% to 90% are singletons. The sample taken for sequencing was PBMCs. The receptors here all came from a young man in good health and CMV-seronegative. Both conserved end residues are part of each CDR3. The order of the fields is J gene, D gene, clone size, CDR3 length, V gene, CDR3 DNA, CDR3 protein. A D gene is named only where the DNA matches it firmly. Some rows mark clone size as missing; the rest say once, few, many or name a class of expanded clone.

J gene: TRBJ2-5; D gene: NA; clone size: NA; CDR3 length: 14; V gene: TRBV9; CDR3 DNA: TGTGCCAGCAGCACCCGGGACACGGACGGGACCCAGTACTTC; CDR3 protein: CASSTRDTDGTQYF
J gene: TRBJ2-3; D gene: TRBD1; clone size: NA; CDR3 length: 15; V gene: TRBV6-1; CDR3 DNA: TGTGCCAGCAGCCTCCAGGGGGCATACACAGATACGCAGTATTTT; CDR3 protein: CASSLQGAYTDTQYF
J gene: TRBJ2-5; D gene: NA; clone size: NA; CDR3 length: 14; V gene: TRBV6-5; CDR3 DNA: TGTGCCAGCAGTTTGCCCGGGGGGCGGGAGACCCAGTACTTC; CDR3 protein: CASSLPGGRETQYF
J gene: TRBJ1-3; D gene: NA; clone size: NA; CDR3 length: 15; V gene: TRBV5-1; CDR3 DNA: TGCGCCAGCAGCTTATCAGGCAGCACTGGAAACACCATATATTTT; CDR3 protein: CASSLSGSTGNTIYF
J gene: TRBJ2-1; D gene: NA; clone size: NA; CDR3 length: 13; V gene: TRBV7-2; CDR3 DNA: TGTGCCAGCAACCCTAGGGGCTACAATGAGCAGTTCTTC; CDR3 protein: CASNPRGYNEQFF
J gene: TRBJ1-2; D gene: NA; clone size: NA; CDR3 length: 13; V gene: TRBV9; CDR3 DNA: TGTGCCAGCAGCCAGGTGCTTGGCTATGGCTACACCTTC; CDR3 protein: CASSQVLGYGYTF
J gene: TRBJ1-6; D gene: NA; clone size: NA; CDR3 length: 14; V gene: TRBV5-4; CDR3 DNA: TGTGCCAGCAGCTTTTCCCGGGACAACTCACCCCTCCACTTT; CDR3 protein: CASSFSRDNSPLHF
J gene: TRBJ2-7; D gene: TRBD2; clone size: NA; CDR3 length: 16; V gene: TRBV6-1; CDR3 DNA: TGTGCCAGCAGTGACCCTCGACTAGCGGGGGGGTACGAGCAGTACTTC; CDR3 protein: CASSDPRLAGGYEQYF
J gene: TRBJ2-2; D gene: TRBD2; clone size: once; CDR3 length: 16; V gene: TRBV28; CDR3 DNA: TGTGCCAGCAGTTTGTGGACTAGCGGGAACACCGGGGAGCTGTTTTTT; CDR3 protein: CASSLWTSGNTGELFF
J gene: TRBJ2-7; D gene: TRBD1; clone size: NA; CDR3 length: 16; V gene: TRBV4-2; CDR3 DNA: TGTGCCAGCAGCCAAGATATCGGGACAGATGGTTGGGAGCAGTACTTC; CDR3 protein: CASSQDIGTDGWEQYF
J gene: TRBJ2-7; D gene: TRBD1; clone size: NA; CDR3 length: 14; V gene: TRBV6-1; CDR3 DNA: TGTGCCAGCAGCCGGGACAGCGTCTCCTACGAGCAGTACTTC; CDR3 protein: CASSRDSVSYEQYF
J gene: TRBJ2-7; D gene: NA; clone size: NA; CDR3 length: 14; V gene: TRBV5-1; CDR3 DNA: TGCGCCAGCAGCTTGGACGGGGGGCGGTACGAGCAGTACTTC; CDR3 protein: CASSLDGGRYEQYF
J gene: TRBJ2-5; D gene: NA; clone size: once; CDR3 length: 12; V gene: TRBV6-5; CDR3 DNA: TGTGCCAGCAGCCACCCCGGAGAGACCCAGTACTTC; CDR3 protein: CASSHPGETQYF
J gene: TRBJ1-6; D gene: NA; clone size: NA; CDR3 length: 17; V gene: TRBV7-2; CDR3 DNA: TGTGCCAGCAGCTCAATCGGTCGGGCGCCGGGGGATTCACCCCTCCACTTT; CDR3 protein: CASSSIGRAPGDSPLHF
J gene: TRBJ2-7; D gene: NA; clone size: NA; CDR3 length: 11; V gene: TRBV10-3; CDR3 DNA: TGTGCCACCCTTGTTGACTACGAGCAGTACTTC; CDR3 protein: CATLVDYEQYF
J gene: TRBJ1-2; D gene: TRBD1; clone size: few; CDR3 length: 14; V gene: TRBV29-1; CDR3 DNA: TGCAGCGTTGTCTCGGACAGGGGGGCCAGGGGCTACACCTTC; CDR3 protein: CSVVSDRGARGYTF
J gene: TRBJ1-2; D gene: NA; clone size: NA; CDR3 length: 16; V gene: TRBV28; CDR3 DNA: TGTGCCAGCAGTTACACTGGGCACCAATCCAACTATGGCTACACCTTC; CDR3 protein: CASSYTGHQSNYGYTF
J gene: TRBJ2-6; D gene: NA; clone size: few; CDR3 length: 17; V gene: TRBV5-1; CDR3 DNA: TGCGCCAGCAGCTTGTTATGGAGGGACTCTGGGGCCAACGGCCTGACTTTC; CDR3 protein: CASSLLWRDSGANGLTF
J gene: TRBJ2-7; D gene: NA; clone size: NA; CDR3 length: 14; V gene: TRBV5-6; CDR3 DNA: TGTGCCAGCAGCTTAGCCGGGGAGTCCTACGAGCAGTACTTC; CDR3 protein: CASSLAGESYEQYF
J gene: TRBJ2-1; D gene: NA; clone size: NA; CDR3 length: 13; V gene: TRBV28; CDR3 DNA: TGTGCCAGCAGTCCCTCAGGGTCCCTTGAGCAGTTCTTC; CDR3 protein: CASSPSGSLEQFF
J gene: TRBJ2-7; D gene: NA; clone size: NA; CDR3 length: 15; V gene: TRBV7-9; CDR3 DNA: TGTGCCAGCAGCTTGGGTGGCAGAGGTCCCTACGAGCAGTACTTC; CDR3 protein: CASSLGGRGPYEQYF
J gene: TRBJ2-7; D gene: TRBD1; clone size: few; CDR3 length: 13; V gene: TRBV11-3; CDR3 DNA: TGTGCCAGCAGCGACCGACAGGGGCGCGAGCAGTACTTC; CDR3 protein: CASSDRQGREQYF
J gene: TRBJ1-4; D gene: TRBD1; clone size: NA; CDR3 length: 13; V gene: TRBV30; CDR3 DNA: TGTGCCTGGAGGGGACAGGGAAGGGAAAAACTGTTTTTT; CDR3 protein: CAWRGQGREKLFF
J gene: TRBJ1-6; D gene: TRBD1; clone size: few; CDR3 length: 14; V gene: TRBV6-1; CDR3 DNA: TGTGCCAGCAGTTCCGACAGGGTGCTCTCACCCCTCCACTTT; CDR3 protein: CASSSDRVLSPLHF
J gene: TRBJ2-3; D gene: TRBD2; clone size: NA; CDR3 length: 16; V gene: TRBV5-1; CDR3 DNA: TGCGCCAGCAGCCTGACCCCGGGAGGTAGCACAGATACGCAGTATTTT; CDR3 protein: CASSLTPGGSTDTQYF
J gene: TRBJ1-6; D gene: TRBD1; clone size: NA; CDR3 length: 13; V gene: TRBV19; CDR3 DNA: TGTGCCACCTCGAGGGGGCAGAATTCACCCCTCCACTTT; CDR3 protein: CATSRGQNSPLHF
J gene: TRBJ2-7; D gene: TRBD2; clone size: NA; CDR3 length: 15; V gene: TRBV4-3; CDR3 DNA: TGCGCCAGCAGCGCCCGACTAGCGGGGCCCTACGAGCAGTACTTC; CDR3 protein: CASSARLAGPYEQYF
J gene: TRBJ1-5; D gene: NA; clone size: NA; CDR3 length: 19; V gene: TRBV7-9; CDR3 DNA: TGTGCCAGCAGCTTAGCGCTTGACACTCGGGGAGGGGGCAATCAGCCCCAGCATTTT; CDR3 protein: CASSLALDTRGGGNQPQHF
J gene: TRBJ2-3; D gene: NA; clone size: NA; CDR3 length: 14; V gene: TRBV4-1; CDR3 DNA: TGCGCCAGCAGCCAAGTGCTTAGGGGAGATACGCAGTATTTT; CDR3 protein: CASSQVLRGDTQYF
J gene: TRBJ2-7; D gene: NA; clone size: NA; CDR3 length: 16; V gene: TRBV7-2; CDR3 DNA: TGTGCCAGCAGCTTAGAAAGCGCTAGATACCCGGGGGAGCAGTACTTC; CDR3 protein: CASSLESARYPGEQYF
J gene: TRBJ2-7; D gene: NA; clone size: NA; CDR3 length: 17; V gene: TRBV28; CDR3 DNA: TGTGCCAGCTCTAAAGGCCTAAGGGGCAAGTCCCCCTTCGAGCAGTACTTC; CDR3 protein: CASSKGLRGKSPFEQYF
J gene: TRBJ2-7; D gene: NA; clone size: NA; CDR3 length: 14; V gene: TRBV10-3; CDR3 DNA: TGTGCCATCAGTGTGGCAGGGGCCTCCTACGAGCAGTACTTC; CDR3 protein: CAISVAGASYEQYF
J gene: TRBJ2-1; D gene: NA; clone size: NA; CDR3 length: 16; V gene: TRBV29-1; CDR3 DNA: TGCAGCGTTGAAACGAGTTCGAGTGTAACCTACAATGAGCAGTTCTTC; CDR3 protein: CSVETSSSVTYNEQFF
J gene: TRBJ2-3; D gene: TRBD2; clone size: NA; CDR3 length: 15; V gene: TRBV7-2; CDR3 DNA: TGTGCCAGCAGCTTACAGAGACTAGCGGTCGATACGCAGTATTTT; CDR3 protein: CASSLQRLAVDTQYF
J gene: TRBJ2-5; D gene: NA; clone size: once; CDR3 length: 14; V gene: TRBV6-1; CDR3 DNA: TGTGCCAGCAGTACAACACACAGGTGGGAGACCCAGTACTTC; CDR3 protein: CASSTTHRWETQYF
J gene: TRBJ2-7; D gene: NA; clone size: NA; CDR3 length: 14; V gene: TRBV28; CDR3 DNA: TGTGCCAGCACCCTCTGGCACAATTCCTACGAGCAGTACTTC; CDR3 protein: CASTLWHNSYEQYF
J gene: TRBJ2-2; D gene: TRBD2; clone size: NA; CDR3 length: 15; V gene: TRBV6-4; CDR3 DNA: TGTGCCAGCAGTGGGGCTAGCGGTAACACCGGGGAGCTGTTTTTT; CDR3 protein: CASSGASGNTGELFF
J gene: TRBJ1-2; D gene: TRBD1; clone size: NA; CDR3 length: 15; V gene: TRBV5-5; CDR3 DNA: TGTGCCAGCAGCCTGACAGGGGCGTTCAACTATGGCTACACCTTC; CDR3 protein: CASSLTGAFNYGYTF
J gene: TRBJ1-1; D gene: NA; clone size: NA; CDR3 length: 15; V gene: TRBV15; CDR3 DNA: TGTGCCACCAGCAGAGTTCAGGGGTTCCACACTGAAGCTTTCTTT; CDR3 protein: CATSRVQGFHTEAFF
J gene: TRBJ1-1; D gene: TRBD1; clone size: NA; CDR3 length: 14; V gene: TRBV18; CDR3 DNA: TGTGCCAGCTCACCGGGACAGGGGAACACTGAAGCTTTCTTT; CDR3 protein: CASSPGQGNTEAFF
J gene: TRBJ2-7; D gene: NA; clone size: once; CDR3 length: 16; V gene: TRBV21-1; CDR3 DNA: TGTGCCAGCAGCAAAGGCGACGGACTAATGGAGAACGAGCAGTACTTC; CDR3 protein: CASSKGDGLMENEQYF
J gene: TRBJ2-7; D gene: NA; clone size: NA; CDR3 length: 13; V gene: TRBV7-7; CDR3 DNA: TGTGCCAGCAGTCAACAGGGCCTCGGGGAGCAGTACTTC; CDR3 protein: CASSQQGLGEQYF
J gene: TRBJ1-1; D gene: TRBD1; clone size: NA; CDR3 length: 16; V gene: TRBV4-1; CDR3 DNA: TGCGCCAGCTTACCGCCCCCAGGGGGTCCGAACACTGAAGCTTTCTTT; CDR3 protein: CASLPPPGGPNTEAFF
J gene: TRBJ1-6; D gene: TRBD1; clone size: NA; CDR3 length: 13; V gene: TRBV30; CDR3 DNA: TGTGCCTGGAGTGTAGACAGGGACGAACCCCTCCACTTT; CDR3 protein: CAWSVDRDEPLHF
J gene: TRBJ2-4; D gene: TRBD2; clone size: NA; CDR3 length: 22; V gene: TRBV28; CDR3 DNA: TGTGCCAGCAGTCTCCCCGGGACAGGGGGACTAGCGGGGGGGCTAGCCAAAAACAGTCAGTACTTC; CDR3 protein: CASSLPGTGGLAGGLAKNSQYF
J gene: TRBJ1-2; D gene: NA; clone size: NA; CDR3 length: 13; V gene: TRBV18; CDR3 DNA: TGTGCCAGCTCACCGGAGCAAAACTATGGCTACACCTTC; CDR3 protein: CASSPEQNYGYTF
J gene: TRBJ2-5; D gene: TRBD2; clone size: NA; CDR3 length: 17; V gene: TRBV7-2; CDR3 DNA: TGTGCCAGCAGCATGGGACTAGCGGGGGGGCCCGGGGAGACCCAGTACTTC; CDR3 protein: CASSMGLAGGPGETQYF
J gene: TRBJ1-3; D gene: NA; clone size: NA; CDR3 length: 17; V gene: TRBV9; CDR3 DNA: TGTGCCAGCAGCGTAGCTACGGGGAGCTTAGGGGGAAACACCATATATTTT; CDR3 protein: CASSVATGSLGGNTIYF
J gene: TRBJ2-1; D gene: TRBD2; clone size: few; CDR3 length: 16; V gene: TRBV7-9; CDR3 DNA: TGTGCCAGCAGCTTTTGGACTAGCGGGGGGGCCGCTGAGCAGTTCTTC; CDR3 protein: CASSFWTSGGAAEQFF
J gene: TRBJ2-7; D gene: TRBD1; clone size: NA; CDR3 length: 14; V gene: TRBV6-1; CDR3 DNA: TGTGCCAGCAGTGGTGGGACAGGGGGTTACGAGCAGTACTTC; CDR3 protein: CASSGGTGGYEQYF
J gene: TRBJ1-2; D gene: TRBD1; clone size: NA; CDR3 length: 15; V gene: TRBV4-1; CDR3 DNA: TGCGCCAGCAGCCCCCCGAGGGGGCCTCTCGATGGCTACACCTTC; CDR3 protein: CASSPPRGPLDGYTF
J gene: TRBJ2-7; D gene: NA; clone size: NA; CDR3 length: 14; V gene: TRBV27; CDR3 DNA: TGTGCCAGCAGCAGTGTAGGGGGGGTCTACGAGCAGTACTTC; CDR3 protein: CASSSVGGVYEQYF
J gene: TRBJ2-5; D gene: NA; clone size: NA; CDR3 length: 13; V gene: TRBV6-1; CDR3 DNA: TGTGCCAGCAGTGCGATCCAGGGCACTGAGCAGTACTTC; CDR3 protein: CASSAIQGTEQYF
J gene: TRBJ2-1; D gene: NA; clone size: few; CDR3 length: 12; V gene: TRBV7-2; CDR3 DNA: TGTGCCAGCAGCTTAACGACTTACGAGCAGTTCTTC; CDR3 protein: CASSLTTYEQFF